Included here is one T cell receptor beta chain sequence, with context. As yet, its antigen is unknown. This record comes from a study of radiation and T cells in renal cell carcinoma. Study observations and caveats: From baseline, blood top tumor clonotypes peaked at 2 weeks post-radiation.

The time point was: blood 4 weeks post-SBRT, at nephrectomy. Documented treatment: 15 Gy SBRT to primary tumor, nephrectomy 4 weeks later. Clear cell pathology was present in this patient's renal cell carcinoma. The CDR3 runs 11 residues. Trimming took off 3 bases at V and 5 bases at J, with 5 bases between the two ends. Germline V lookup: CDR1 SGHNT, CDR2 YYREEE (reference sequence). Assay: immunoSEQ multiplex PCR; the TCRdb copy retains only in-frame clones and omits some. The sample lists 75,000 to 95,000 clones, around 85% occurring once. This receptor was obtained from a man aged 50 to 59 with renal cell carcinoma. The chain links TRBV5-4 to TRBJ1-2; the D is unclear. This material consisted of blood, taken from a patient whose treatment included radiotherapy and nephrectomy. The CDR3 sequence: CASSSTYGYTF. For the CDR3, the DNA is TGTGCCAGCAGCTCGACATATGGCTACACCTTC. The variable domain in full, with the rest retrieved from reference TRBV5-4 and TRBJ1-2, is ETGVTQSPTHLIKTRGQQVTLRCSSQSGHNTVSWYQQALGQGPQFIFQYYREEENGRGNFPPRFSGLQFPNYSSELNVNALELDDSALYLCASSSTYGYTFGSGTRLTVV.